What follows describes a single TCR beta chain. The target antigen is unknown. The donors, nominally healthy at sampling, likely had unrecorded immune exposures. The primer mix had 60 Vbeta and 13 Jbeta primers. Repertoires were generated with immunoSEQ multiplex PCR, while TCRdb's copy carries only in-frame clones and drops some. The sample contains 250,000 to 350,000 clones, roughly 90% of which appear only once. This entry belongs to a study of cytomegalovirus exposure and HLA in healthy donors. Looking at the study overall: Assignment to the Caucasian-associated ancestry cluster applied to more than 75% of the approximately 380 genotyped donors. Study-wide results and limits: Data from an earlier analysis indicated that most TCR beta V segments were productive either about 90% or about 30% of the time. Later analysis associated a missense DCLRE1C variant with TCR beta V- and J-gene trimming.

Germline CDR1 PRHDT, CDR2 FYEKMQ (reference sequence). The ends lost 4 bases at V and 5 bases at J; junction bases unmatched: 4. This CDR3 region has 14 residues. The receptor's source is a young woman in good health and CMV-seronegative. This sequence joins TRBV13 and TRBJ1-2, with 10 bases that match TRBD1. Input material: PBMCs. CDR3 bases: TGTGCCAGCAGCTCGCTGGACAGGGGGTATGGCTACACCTTC. It specifies CASSSLDRGYGYTF.